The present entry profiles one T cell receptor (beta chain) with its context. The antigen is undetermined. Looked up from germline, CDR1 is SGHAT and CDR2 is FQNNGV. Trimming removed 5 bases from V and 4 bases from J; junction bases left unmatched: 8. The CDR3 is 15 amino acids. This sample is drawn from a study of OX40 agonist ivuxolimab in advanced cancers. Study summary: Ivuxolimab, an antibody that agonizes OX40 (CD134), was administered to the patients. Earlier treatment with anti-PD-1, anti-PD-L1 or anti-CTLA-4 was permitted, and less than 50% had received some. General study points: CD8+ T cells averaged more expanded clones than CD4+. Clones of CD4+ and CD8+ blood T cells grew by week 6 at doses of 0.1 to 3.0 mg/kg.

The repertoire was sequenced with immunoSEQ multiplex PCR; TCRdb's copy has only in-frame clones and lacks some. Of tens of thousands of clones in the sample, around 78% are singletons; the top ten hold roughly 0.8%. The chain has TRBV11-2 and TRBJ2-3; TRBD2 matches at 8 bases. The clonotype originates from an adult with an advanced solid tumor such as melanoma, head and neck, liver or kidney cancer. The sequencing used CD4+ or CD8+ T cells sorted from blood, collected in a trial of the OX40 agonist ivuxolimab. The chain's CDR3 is CASSGRPGGADTQYF. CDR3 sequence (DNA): TGTGCCAGCAGCGGTCGTCCCGGGGGGGCAGATACGCAGTATTTT.